This TCR beta chain comes out of a study of blood T cell repertoires in COVID-19 (dated by TCRdb to 2019 to 2021). The study in broad terms: Collaborator samples came from the United States, Italy and Spain and covered acute and convalescent phases of COVID-19. Deeply sampled blood TCRbeta repertoires from subjects exposed to, actively infected with, or recovered from COVID-19 were included in the dataset. The material from the prospective study consisted of cDNA or gDNA derived from T cells, B-cell-depleted T cells, or PBMCs. A freely available public database, intended as a resource for researchers studying the immune response to SARS-CoV-2, is where the repertoires were released. Where available, HLA class I and class II types were obtained from metadata supplied by the sample provider rather than from assay-based typing. The samples were drawn from two sources: the first 160 participants of the ongoing ImmuneRACE study, and 950 to 1,500 subjects contributed by 6 global collaborators. Sample metadata almost always included a de-identified subject ID, COVID-19 status, age in years and sex.

Results and caveats for the whole study, not just this receptor: The quantity of clinical and demographic metadata differed by source and by participant and was supplied without curation.

Each collaborating institution followed its own protocols to collect whole blood in K2EDTA tubes. Collaborator samples were shipped for TCRbeta analysis as frozen whole blood, isolated PBMCs, or DNA extracted from either sample type. For this clone: It has no known antigen specificity. No much larger clone exists at a distance of one base, and base qualities are not known.

TCRbeta CDR3 regions were amplified from genomic DNA using the immunoSEQ Assay, a bias-controlled multiplex PCR. The published analysis was carried out like this. Nucleated cell counts per sample were estimated from amplification of reference gene primers within the assay. Sequence reads were collapsed and filtered to measure the absolute abundance of every unique TCRbeta CDR3 rearrangement. For each sample, productive Simpson clonality was calculated as the square root of Simpson's diversity index over productive rearrangements. TCRdb carries this immuneACCESS record with in-frame sequences only. Its versions omit some clonotypes, under half of them owing to an unresolved V gene in the studies checked, with the rest unexplained. V and J calls plus clone size are reproduced from that table; the DNA served to infer D and trimming. This sample comprises 35,000 to 45,000 clones, approximately 80% of them detected only once. The top ten clones comprise around 17% of the sample.

The CDR1 and CDR2 encoded by the germline V gene are KGHSH and LQKENI. Here V drops 6 bases and J drops 0 bases, and the junction holds 17 bases not matched to any gene. The CDR3 goes from the cysteine to the phenylalanine over 19 residues. Here the CDR3 DNA is all that survives: 57 bases in frame from base 1. This chain joins TRBV18 to TRBJ1-5, with TRBD1 matching 7 junction bases. This sequence was found in a man between 65 and 85 years old with acute or convalescent COVID-19. Sequencing input: peripheral blood. Here is the DNA: TGTGCCAGCTCCTCAGACAGGGTTAGTTCCTACTATAGCAATCAGCCCCAGCATTTT. The encoded protein is CASSSDRVSSYYSNQPQHF.